A selection of T cell receptor beta chains follows, all from one sample in a study of T cells in localized non-small cell lung cancer. TCRdb's table, derived via immunoSEQ multiplex PCR, lists solely in-frame clones and lacks some. Of some 85,000 clones listed, about 78% are singletons. The material sequenced was PBMCs, taken before any cancer treatment. All receptors derive from a man aged 35-75 years with stage II squamous cell lung carcinoma. Each CDR3 is given with its conserved first and last residue. D genes are given only for firm matches. Some rows mark clone size as missing; the rest say once, few, many or name a class of expanded clone.

CASSLDRGREAFF TGCGCCAGCAGCCTGGACAGGGGGAGGGAAGCTTTCTTT TRBD1 TRBJ1-1 TRBV5-1 few
CASSLLGLADNEQFF TGTGCCAGCAGCTTACTGGGACTAGCGGACAATGAGCAGTTCTTC TRBD2 TRBJ2-1 TRBV13 -
CSARGANYGYTF TGCAGCGCCCGTGGGGCTAACTATGGCTACACCTTC - TRBJ1-2 TRBV29-1 -
CASPPGVMVGVTEAFF TGTGCCAGCCCGCCCGGCGTGATGGTAGGTGTCACTGAAGCTTTCTTT - TRBJ1-1 TRBV28 -
CASKTGAYSNQPQHF TGTGCCAGCAAAACAGGGGCTTATAGCAATCAGCCCCAGCATTTT TRBD1 TRBJ1-5 TRBV6-1 -
CSVVGGNTEAFF TGCAGCGTTGTAGGGGGGAACACTGAAGCTTTCTTT - TRBJ1-1 TRBV29-1 few
CSVEDPEGSRKQYF TGCAGCGTTGAAGATCCCGAGGGTAGCCGTAAGCAGTACTTC - TRBJ2-7 TRBV29-1 -
CASSPGSETQYF TGTGCCAGCAGCCCAGGGTCGGAGACCCAGTACTTC - TRBJ2-5 TRBV6-6 -
CASSVSGWGYEQYF TGTGCCAGCAGTGTGTCAGGATGGGGCTACGAGCAGTACTTC - TRBJ2-7 TRBV2 -
CASSLWEGEEQYF TGTGCCAGCAGCCTATGGGAAGGCGAAGAGCAGTACTTC - TRBJ2-7 TRBV7-3 -
CASSSRTVSSGNTIYF TGTGCCAGCAGTTCCCGGACGGTGAGCTCTGGAAACACCATATATTTT - TRBJ1-3 TRBV27 -
CASSPQGPGYTF TGTGCCAGCAGCCCACAGGGACCAGGCTACACCTTC - TRBJ1-2 TRBV2 -
CAWEQGSYGYTF TGTGCCTGGGAACAGGGTAGCTATGGCTACACCTTC - TRBJ1-2 TRBV30 -
CASKVTDTQYF TGTGCCAGCAAGGTCACAGATACGCAGTATTTT - TRBJ2-3 TRBV6-5 -
CASSLEAGVSYEQYF TGTGCCAGCAGTTTAGAGGCGGGAGTTTCATACGAGCAGTACTTC TRBD2 TRBJ2-7 TRBV27 -
CASSWERRRTNEKLFF TGTGCCAGCAGCTGGGAGAGGCGGAGGACTAATGAAAAACTGTTTTTT - TRBJ1-4 TRBV5-5 -
CASSLGSYEQYF TGTGCCAGCAGCTTAGGCTCGTACGAGCAGTACTTC - TRBJ2-7 TRBV11-2 -
CASSFGGFLSGELFF TGTGCCAGCAGCTTCGGTGGGTTTCTCTCCGGGGAGCTGTTTTTT - TRBJ2-2 TRBV5-4 -
CASRTGTNSGNTIYF TGTGCCAGCAGAACCGGGACCAACTCTGGAAACACCATATATTTT - TRBJ1-3 TRBV2 -
CASSYRAGYEQYF TGTGCCAGCAGTTACAGGGCTGGCTACGAGCAGTACTTC - TRBJ2-7 TRBV6-5 -
CASSPRLTGREEQYF TGTGCCAGTAGCCCTCGCTTGACAGGGCGTGAGGAGCAGTACTTC TRBD1 TRBJ2-7 TRBV19 -
CASSASDGLSGDTQYF TGTGCCAGCAGCGCGTCCGACGGCCTCAGCGGCGATACGCAGTATTTT - TRBJ2-3 TRBV9 -
CASSLQGRETQYF TGTGCCAGCAGTTTACAGGGTCGGGAGACCCAGTACTTC - TRBJ2-5 TRBV2 -
CASSIAGGGNEQFF TGTGCCAGCAGCATAGCGGGAGGGGGTAATGAGCAGTTCTTC TRBD2 TRBJ2-1 TRBV7-3 -
CASLDGGLSNQPQHF TGTGCCAGCCTAGACGGGGGGCTAAGCAATCAGCCCCAGCATTTT - TRBJ1-5 TRBV6-6 -
CASSLPDVSYEQYF TGTGCCAGCAGCTTACCCGACGTCTCCTACGAGCAGTACTTC - TRBJ2-7 TRBV7-8 -
CASRGGTGVEKLFF TGTGCCAGCAGGGGCGGGACAGGGGTTGAAAAACTGTTTTTT TRBD1 TRBJ1-4 TRBV28 once
CASSPVGGETQYF TGCGCCAGCAGCCCGGTAGGAGGAGAGACCCAGTACTTC - TRBJ2-5 TRBV5-1 -
CAISVDGTGTYEQYF TGTGCCATCAGTGTGGATGGGACAGGCACCTACGAGCAGTACTTC TRBD1 TRBJ2-7 TRBV10-3 once
CSVATNFDAEAFF TGCAGCGTTGCTACTAACTTTGACGCTGAAGCTTTCTTT - TRBJ1-1 TRBV29-1 few
CASRPGVTVDGYTF TGTGCCAGCAGACCGGGCGTTACGGTGGATGGCTACACCTTC - TRBJ1-2 TRBV4-2 -
CASGPLWETQYF TGTGCCAGCGGCCCCCTATGGGAGACCCAGTACTTC - TRBJ2-5 TRBV7-2 once
CASSRGDNQETQYF TGTGCCAGCAGCCGGGGGGACAACCAAGAGACCCAGTACTTC - TRBJ2-5 TRBV11-1 -
CSVGRGPPRGTDTQYF TGCAGCGTTGGACGGGGACCTCCGCGAGGCACAGATACGCAGTATTTT - TRBJ2-3 TRBV29-1 -
CSVGDSYGYTF TGCAGCGTTGGGGACAGCTATGGCTACACCTTC TRBD1 TRBJ1-2 TRBV29-1 -
CASSDMGRGGNQPQHF TGTGCCAGCAGTGACATGGGCAGGGGTGGCAATCAGCCCCAGCATTTT - TRBJ1-5 TRBV28 few
CASSVEGLSYEQYF TGTGCCAGCAGCGTAGAAGGCCTCTCCTACGAGCAGTACTTC - TRBJ2-7 TRBV9 -
CASSLGARGYNEQFF TGTGCCAGCAGCTTGGGGGCCCGGGGATACAATGAGCAGTTCTTC - TRBJ2-1 TRBV7-9 once
CASSEGLAKNIQYF TGTGCCAGCAGTGAGGGGCTAGCCAAAAACATTCAGTACTTC - TRBJ2-4 TRBV6-1 -
CASSYSKLVGYEQYF TGTGCCAGCAGTTACTCGAAGTTGGTGGGCTACGAGCAGTACTTC - TRBJ2-7 TRBV6-5 -
CASSSTPTDTQYF TGTGCCAGCAGCTCGACGCCCACAGATACGCAGTATTTT - TRBJ2-3 TRBV5-6 -
CAISDLAGGTGNEQFF TGTGCCATCAGTGATCTAGCGGGAGGGACCGGCAATGAGCAGTTCTTC TRBD2 TRBJ2-1 TRBV10-3 -
CATRGRGYNQPQHF TGTGCCACCCGGGGTAGGGGCTACAATCAGCCCCAGCATTTT - TRBJ1-5 TRBV28 few
CATSWLADTYEQYF TGTGCCACTTCGTGGCTAGCGGATACCTACGAGCAGTACTTC TRBD2 TRBJ2-7 TRBV27 -
CASSVRPKRHTEAFF TGTGCCAGTAGTGTGCGACCCAAAAGGCACACTGAAGCTTTCTTT - TRBJ1-1 TRBV19 -
CASSSDRGPYEQYF TGTGCCAGCAGCTCCGACAGGGGGCCCTACGAGCAGTACTTC TRBD1 TRBJ2-7 TRBV7-9 few
CASSPGFGGGANVLTF TGTGCCAGCAGCCCAGGGTTCGGAGGTGGGGCCAACGTCCTGACTTTC - TRBJ2-6 TRBV11-2 -
CASSKGNTRTNSPLHF TGTGCCAGCAGCAAAGGGAACACGCGCACTAATTCACCCCTCCACTTT - TRBJ1-6 TRBV21-1 once
CASSLSLGPWTDTQYF TGTGCCAGCAGCTTGTCGTTGGGCCCCTGGACAGATACGCAGTATTTT - TRBJ2-3 TRBV13 -
CASSFQGPGPQHF TGTGCCAGCAGTTTCCAGGGTCCGGGGCCCCAGCATTTT - TRBJ1-5 TRBV28 -